The sequence of this T cell receptor beta chain was determined in a study of blood T cells in healthy people across ages (dated by TCRdb to about 2015). Looking at the study overall: Template switching captured roughly one uniquely barcoded TCR beta cDNA molecule per two T cells in model experiments. Using deep sequencing normalized with unique cDNA molecular identifiers, the study measured how TCR beta repertoire diversity changes with age. Donors were grouped into four age groups: young (average roughly 16 years), middle-aged (roughly 37), aged (about 60) and long-lived (around 80). To avoid experimental bias, donors of different ages were distributed randomly across sequencing lanes. For two donors (one aged 18 to 30 and one aged 80 or older), the study analyzed two additional independent replicas of 1 million unique cDNA reads from the same blood draw.

The research as a whole found: Compared with the aged group, the long-lived group had more naive CD4+ T cells, fewer expanded clones and increased TCR diversity, a pattern suggesting age selection. Observed TCR beta diversity per million T cells fell roughly linearly with age, and a significant reduction was already apparent by age around 36. Estimates of total diversity based on one million sequenced T cells were considered lower bounds and underestimates. Donor CMV infection status was unknown, potentially confounding age-related changes in expanded clonotypes. Observed TCR beta diversity correlated strongly with the percentage of naive T cells measured by flow cytometry. Bulk unsorted PBMC profiling prevented conclusive comparison of naive and antigen-experienced compartments.

Comment on this clonotype: Its antigen target is currently unknown. No base quality information exists; no much larger clone differs at one position.

The CDR3 goes from the cysteine to the phenylalanine over 12 residues. CDR3 DNA only is kept here, 36 bases in frame from base 1. The CDR1 and CDR2 encoded by the germline V gene are SQVTM and ANQGSEA. Trimming removed 6 bases from V and 8 bases from J, leaving 16 bases between the germline ends. Systemically healthy Caucasian individuals from Russia, 39 in total and aged 6 to 90 years, were included as donors. About 9.1 milliliters of peripheral blood were collected from each donor into EDTA-treated Vacutainer tubes. PBMCs were isolated by Ficoll-Paque density-gradient centrifugation, with at least 7 million obtained per sample. Trizol reagent was used to extract total RNA from PBMCs, with at least 5 micrograms per sample. Naive CD45RAhigh/CD27high T cell percentages were measured by flow cytometry on a PBMC aliquot from every donor. The method behind the library was 5' RACE. Sequencing used an Illumina HiSeq 2500. The second PCR ran for about 7 to 11 cycles and used a J-beta primer mix along with a sample-barcoded 5' primer. Each TCR beta cDNA molecule received a unique molecular identifier from a template-switch 5' adaptor carrying 12 random nucleotides. Each sample yielded at least 3 million CDR3-containing paired-end reads. The Mint cDNA synthesis kit, primed by a TRBC-specific oligonucleotide, was used to synthesize first-strand cDNA from all RNA. All cDNA was treated with uracil-DNA glycosylase and then went through a first 18-cycle PCR with the universal primers M1SS and BC2_uni_R. The paper's data handling went like this. For normalization, 1 million high-quality reads, each with a distinct molecular identifier, were randomly selected from each sample. Instead of being binned into consensus sequences, reads with shared molecular identifiers were discarded. MiTCR, with a Q25 quality threshold and the strictest error-elimination algorithm, was used for CDR3 identification, clonotype clustering and error correction. A nonparametric unseen species model with Euler transformation was used to estimate lower-bound total TCR beta diversity. TCRdb trimmed public reads at Q25 via fastp, called clones via MiXCR and kept in-frame beta chains. Rows are combined by CDR3 protein, so each entry shows the most common genes and DNA. The authors' filters were not applied to this entry. Present in this sample are 650,000 to 700,000 distinct CDR3 sequences, roughly half of which were seen just once. The ten largest make up 13% of the sample.

The receptor was derived from a woman of 80 years or more in good health. Material: blood. The sequence joins TRBV29-1 to TRBJ1-2; D gene: possibly TRBD1, on 5 matching bases. The DNA reads TGCAGCGTACAACAGGACTCGGGAGGCTACACCTTC. This encodes CSVQQDSGGYTF.